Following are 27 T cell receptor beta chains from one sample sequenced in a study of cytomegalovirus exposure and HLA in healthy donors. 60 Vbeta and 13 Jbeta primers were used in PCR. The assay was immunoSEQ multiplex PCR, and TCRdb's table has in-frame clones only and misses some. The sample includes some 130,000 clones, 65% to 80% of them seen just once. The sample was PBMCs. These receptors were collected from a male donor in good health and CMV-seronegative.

In DNA form, the CDR3 reads TGTGCCAGCAGTTACTCACGGGGTGAGGTCTACGAGCAGTACTTC. As protein: CASSYSRGEVYEQYF. The chain couples TRBV6-5 to TRBJ2-7, with a possible D match to TRBD2 (5 bases). Trimming stripped 0 bases from V and 3 bases from J, with 12 bases between. The CDR3 runs 15 residues. Germline V gives CDR1 MNHEY, CDR2 SVGAGI.

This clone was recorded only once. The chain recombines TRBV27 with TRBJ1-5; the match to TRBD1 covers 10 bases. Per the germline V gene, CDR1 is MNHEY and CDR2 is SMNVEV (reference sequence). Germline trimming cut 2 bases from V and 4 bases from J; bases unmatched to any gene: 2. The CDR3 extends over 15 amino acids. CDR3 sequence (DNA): TGTGCCAGCAGTTTAGACAGGGGGCGAAATCAGCCCCAGCATTTT. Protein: CASSLDRGRNQPQHF.

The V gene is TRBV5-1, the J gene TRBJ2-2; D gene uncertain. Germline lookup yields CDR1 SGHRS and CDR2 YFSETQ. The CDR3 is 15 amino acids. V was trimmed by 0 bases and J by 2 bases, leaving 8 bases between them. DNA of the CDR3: TGCGCCAGCAGCTTGGATTCCTTCAACACCGGGGAGCTGTTTTTT. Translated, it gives CASSLDSFNTGELFF.

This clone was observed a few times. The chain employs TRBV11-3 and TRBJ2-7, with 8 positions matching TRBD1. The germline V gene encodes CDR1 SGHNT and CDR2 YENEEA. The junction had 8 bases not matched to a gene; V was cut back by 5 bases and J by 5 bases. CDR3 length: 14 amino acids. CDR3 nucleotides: TGTGCCAGCAGCCCGGGACAGGATACCAACGAGCAGTACTTC. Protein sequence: CASSPGQDTNEQYF.

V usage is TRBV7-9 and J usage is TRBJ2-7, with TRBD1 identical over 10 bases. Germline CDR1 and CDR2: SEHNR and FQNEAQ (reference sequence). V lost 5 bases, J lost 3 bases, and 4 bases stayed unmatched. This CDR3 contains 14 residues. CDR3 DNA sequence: TGTGCCAGCAGCCCGGGACAGGGGCTCTACGAGCAGTACTTC. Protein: CASSPGQGLYEQYF.

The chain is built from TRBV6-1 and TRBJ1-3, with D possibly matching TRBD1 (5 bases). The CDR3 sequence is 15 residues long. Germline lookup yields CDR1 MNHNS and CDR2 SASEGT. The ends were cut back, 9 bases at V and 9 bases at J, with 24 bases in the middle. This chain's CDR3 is CASRRGGDSGSTIYF. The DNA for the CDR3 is TGTGCCAGTCGGAGGGGAGGGGACTCCGGTAGCACCATATATTTT.

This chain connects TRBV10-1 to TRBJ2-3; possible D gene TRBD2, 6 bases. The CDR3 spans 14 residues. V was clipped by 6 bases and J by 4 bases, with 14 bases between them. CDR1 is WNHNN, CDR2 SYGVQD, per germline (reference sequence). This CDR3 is CASREGLSSDTQYF. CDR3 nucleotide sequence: TGCGCCAGCAGAGAGGGACTTAGCTCAGATACGCAGTATTTT.

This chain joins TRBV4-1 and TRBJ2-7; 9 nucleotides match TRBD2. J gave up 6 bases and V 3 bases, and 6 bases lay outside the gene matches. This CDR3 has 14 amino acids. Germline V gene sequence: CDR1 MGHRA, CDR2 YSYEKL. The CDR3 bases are TGCGCCAGCAGCCACCCTGTGCGGGGGGGCGAGCAGTACTTC. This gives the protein CASSHPVRGGEQYF.

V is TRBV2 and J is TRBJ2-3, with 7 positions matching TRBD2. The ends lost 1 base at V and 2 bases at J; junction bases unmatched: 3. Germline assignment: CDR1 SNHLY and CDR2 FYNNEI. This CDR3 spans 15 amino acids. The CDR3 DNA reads TGTGCCAGCAGTGAAGGGGGGGGGTACACAGATACGCAGTATTTT. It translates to CASSEGGGYTDTQYF.

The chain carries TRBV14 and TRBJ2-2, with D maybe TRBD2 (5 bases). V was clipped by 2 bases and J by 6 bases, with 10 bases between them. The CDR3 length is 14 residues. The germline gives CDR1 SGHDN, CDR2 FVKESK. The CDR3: CASSQWRLSGELFF. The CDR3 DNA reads TGTGCCAGCAGCCAATGGAGGCTGTCCGGGGAGCTGTTTTTT.

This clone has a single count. This chain's CDR3 is CASSQETGNAYEQYF. CDR3 DNA sequence: TGCGCCAGCAGCCAAGAAACCGGGAATGCCTACGAGCAGTACTTC. V is TRBV4-1 and J is TRBJ2-7, with D perhaps matching TRBD2 (5 bases). This CDR3 is built from 15 residues. The V gene's germline CDR1 is MGHRA and CDR2 YSYEKL. V gave up 0 bases and J gave up 2 bases, with 11 bases separating them.

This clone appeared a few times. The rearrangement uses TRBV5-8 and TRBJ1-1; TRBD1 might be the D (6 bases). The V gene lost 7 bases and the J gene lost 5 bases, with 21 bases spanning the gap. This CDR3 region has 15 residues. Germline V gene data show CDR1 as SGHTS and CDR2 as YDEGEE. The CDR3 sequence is CASLPEQGTGTEAFF. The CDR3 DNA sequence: TGTGCCAGCCTACCTGAACAGGGAACCGGGACTGAAGCTTTCTTT.

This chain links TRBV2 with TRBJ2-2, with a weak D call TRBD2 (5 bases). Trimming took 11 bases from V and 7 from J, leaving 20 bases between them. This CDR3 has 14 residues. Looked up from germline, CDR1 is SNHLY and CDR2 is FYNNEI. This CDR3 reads CAGPRGGVDGELFF. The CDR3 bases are TGTGCCGGCCCTCGAGGAGGTGTCGACGGGGAGCTGTTTTTT.

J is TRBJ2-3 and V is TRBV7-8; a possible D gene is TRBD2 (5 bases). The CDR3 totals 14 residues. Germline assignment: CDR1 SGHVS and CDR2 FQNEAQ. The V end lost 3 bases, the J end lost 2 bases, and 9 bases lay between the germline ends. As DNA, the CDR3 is TGTGCCAGCAGCTTTGGAGCGGTCACAGATACGCAGTATTTT. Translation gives CASSFGAVTDTQYF.

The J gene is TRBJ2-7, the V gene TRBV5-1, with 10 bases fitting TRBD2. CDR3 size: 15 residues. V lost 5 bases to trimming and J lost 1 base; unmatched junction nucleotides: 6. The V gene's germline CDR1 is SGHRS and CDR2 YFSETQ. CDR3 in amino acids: CASSPTSGISYEQYF. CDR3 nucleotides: TGCGCCAGCAGTCCCACTAGCGGGATTTCCTACGAGCAGTACTTC.

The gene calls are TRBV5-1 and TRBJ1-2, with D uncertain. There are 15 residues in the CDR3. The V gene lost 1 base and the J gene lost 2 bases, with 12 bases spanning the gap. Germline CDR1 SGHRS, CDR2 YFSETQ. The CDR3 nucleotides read TGCGCCAGCAGCTTGACTTTGGGAGGGAACTATGGCTACACCTTC. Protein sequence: CASSLTLGGNYGYTF. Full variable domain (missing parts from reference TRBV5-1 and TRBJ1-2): KAGVTQTPRYLIKTRGQQVTLSCSPISGHRSVSWYQQTPGQGLQFLFEYFSETQRNKGNFPGRFSGRQFSNSRSEMNVSTLELGDSALYLCASSLTLGGNYGYTFGSGTRLTVV.

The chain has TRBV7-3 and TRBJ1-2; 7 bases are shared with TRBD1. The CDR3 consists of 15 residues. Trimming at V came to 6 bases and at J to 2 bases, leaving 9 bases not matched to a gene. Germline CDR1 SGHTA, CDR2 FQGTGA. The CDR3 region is CASSPGQVLNYGYTF. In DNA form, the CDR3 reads TGTGCCAGCAGTCCAGGACAGGTCCTAAACTATGGCTACACCTTC.

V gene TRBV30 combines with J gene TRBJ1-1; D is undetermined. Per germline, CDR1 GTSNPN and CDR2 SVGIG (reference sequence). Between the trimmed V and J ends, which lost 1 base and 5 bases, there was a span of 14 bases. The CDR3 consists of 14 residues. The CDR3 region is CAWSAPRGTTEAFF. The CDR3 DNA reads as TGTGCCTGGAGTGCCCCCAGAGGAACGACTGAAGCTTTCTTT.

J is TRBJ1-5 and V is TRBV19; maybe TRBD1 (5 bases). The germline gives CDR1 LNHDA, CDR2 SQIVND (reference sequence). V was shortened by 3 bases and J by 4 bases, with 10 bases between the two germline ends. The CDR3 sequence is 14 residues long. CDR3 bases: TGTGCCAGTAGTATCCGACAGAGAAATCAGCCCCAGCATTTT. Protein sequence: CASSIRQRNQPQHF.

CDR3 DNA: TGTGCCAGCAGTTTGGGGTCAGGGTGGAACTATGGCTACACCTTC. Protein sequence: CASSLGSGWNYGYTF. The chain links TRBV27 to TRBJ1-2, with D perhaps TRBD1 (5 bases). CDR1 is MNHEY and CDR2 is SMNVEV in the germline V gene (reference sequence). V lost 3 bases to trimming and J lost 2 bases, with 13 bases between them. This CDR3 is 15 amino acids long.

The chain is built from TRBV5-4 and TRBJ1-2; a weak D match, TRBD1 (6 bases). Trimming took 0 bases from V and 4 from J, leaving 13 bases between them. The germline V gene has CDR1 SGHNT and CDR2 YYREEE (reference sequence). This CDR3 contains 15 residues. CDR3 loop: CASSLDQGLGYGYTF. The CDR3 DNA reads TGTGCCAGCAGCTTGGATCAGGGGCTCGGCTATGGCTACACCTTC.

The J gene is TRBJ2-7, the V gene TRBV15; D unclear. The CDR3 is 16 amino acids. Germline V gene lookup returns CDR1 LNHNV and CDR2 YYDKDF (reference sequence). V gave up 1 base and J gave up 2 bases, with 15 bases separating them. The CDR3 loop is CATSRAPVQDPYEQYF. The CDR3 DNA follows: TGTGCCACCAGCAGAGCCCCCGTCCAGGATCCCTACGAGCAGTACTTC. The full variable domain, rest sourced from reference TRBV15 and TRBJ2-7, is DAMVIQNPRYQVTQFGKPVTLSCSQTLNHNVMYWYQQKSSQAPKLLFHYYDKDFNNEADTPDNFQSRRPNTSFCFLDIRSPGLGDTAMYLCATSRAPVQDPYEQYFGPGTRLTVT.

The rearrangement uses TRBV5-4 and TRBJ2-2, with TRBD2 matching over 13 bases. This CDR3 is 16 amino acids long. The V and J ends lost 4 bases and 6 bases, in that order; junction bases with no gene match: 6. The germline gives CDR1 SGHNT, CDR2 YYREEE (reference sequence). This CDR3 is CASSGGLAGIAGELFF. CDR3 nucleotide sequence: TGTGCCAGCAGCGGGGGACTAGCGGGAATCGCCGGGGAGCTGTTTTTT.

CDR3: CASSRQGSSYEQYF. CDR3 nucleotide sequence: TGTGCCAGCAGCCGACAGGGAAGCTCCTACGAGCAGTACTTC. This rearrangement joins TRBV7-9 to TRBJ2-7; 7 bases match TRBD1. Germline assignment: CDR1 SEHNR and CDR2 FQNEAQ (reference sequence). The CDR3 contains 14 residues. V dropped 5 bases and J dropped 0; count of bases not matched to a gene: 4.

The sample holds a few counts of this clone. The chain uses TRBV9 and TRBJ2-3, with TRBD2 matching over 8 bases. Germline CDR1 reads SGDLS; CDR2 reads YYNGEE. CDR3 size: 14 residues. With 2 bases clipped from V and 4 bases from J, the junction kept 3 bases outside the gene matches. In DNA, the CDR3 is TGTGCCAGCAGCGTGGGACTAGTTCCAGATACGCAGTATTTT. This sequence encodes CASSVGLVPDTQYF. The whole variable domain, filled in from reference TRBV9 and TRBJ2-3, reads DSGVTQTPKHLITATGQRVTLRCSPRSGDLSVYWYQQSLDQGLQFLIQYYNGEERAKGNILERFSAQQFPDLHSELNLSSLELGDSALYFCASSVGLVPDTQYFGPGTRLTVL.

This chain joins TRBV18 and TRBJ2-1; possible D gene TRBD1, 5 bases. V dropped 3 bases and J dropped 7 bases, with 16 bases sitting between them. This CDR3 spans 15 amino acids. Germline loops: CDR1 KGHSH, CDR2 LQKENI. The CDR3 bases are TGTGCCAGCTCACCCCGCAATGGGGCGAAGAATGAGCAGTTCTTC. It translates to CASSPRNGAKNEQFF.

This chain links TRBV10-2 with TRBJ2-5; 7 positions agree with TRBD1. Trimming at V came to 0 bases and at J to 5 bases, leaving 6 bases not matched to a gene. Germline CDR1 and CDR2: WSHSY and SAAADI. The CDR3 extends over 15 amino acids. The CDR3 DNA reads TGCGCCAGCAGTGAGTCGGTGAAGACAGGGGAGACCCAGTACTTC. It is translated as CASSESVKTGETQYF.